The TCR beta chain described here comes from a study of PD-L1 blockade in urothelial cancer. The overall study: Atezolizumab was started by patients around 2014 at 1,200 mg intravenously every 3 weeks. Blood was tested 3 weeks (second dose) and 6 weeks into treatment.

Data came from immunoSEQ multiplex PCR; TCRdb stores just in-frame clones and leaves some out. Seen here are 50,000 to 60,000 clones, 70% to 90% observed once, and the top ten hold 2.5% to 3%. Each patient contributed between 1 and 8 total time points of blood mononuclear cells, pretreatment and during treatment. The sequence was collected from a man aged 50 to 59 with urothelial cancer. Sequencing was performed on PBMCs, taken around atezolizumab (anti-PD-L1) treatment.

The DNA of the CDR3 is TGTGCCAGCAGCGGAGAAAAGGGGAAACTGTTTTTT. It encodes CASSGEKGKLFF. The chain uses TRBV5-4 and TRBJ1-4; possibly TRBD1 for D (5 bases). Trimming took 4 bases from V and 11 from J, leaving 12 bases between them. Looked up from germline, CDR1 is SGHNT and CDR2 is YYREEE (reference sequence). The CDR3 length is 12 residues.